This T cell receptor (beta chain) emerged from a study of shared clonotypes between healthy human individuals. General study findings and limits: Lower generation probabilities were found for non-shared clonotypes than for those shared by all four donors.

For this clone: Its specificity is unknown.

Naive CD8 cells, CD45RO-negative and positively selected for CCR7, excluded terminally differentiated effector memory CD45RA+ cells. Caucasian adults living in Nashville, Tennessee, provided all samples. Using immunoSEQ multiplex PCR, the repertoire was profiled, and TCRdb retains in-frame clones only, with some absent. Of roughly 590,000 clones in the sample, around 95% were seen once. The source material was naive CD8+ T cells sorted from blood. This sequence originates from a woman aged 25 to 39 in good health.

The CDR3 DNA follows: TGTGCCACCAGCAGAGATAGGAAGGGGGTCAACGAGCAGTACTTC. Its translation is CATSRDRKGVNEQYF. The chain uses TRBV15 and TRBJ2-7; D may be TRBD1 (6 bases). V shed 0 bases and J shed 5 bases, with 14 bases lying between them. The CDR3 spans 15 residues. CDR1 is LNHNV, CDR2 YYDKDF, per germline (reference sequence).